This TCR beta chain emerged from a study of shared clonotypes between healthy human individuals. V was cut by 3 bases and J by 2 bases, with 16 bases left in between. The V gene's germline CDR1 is SGHRS and CDR2 YFSETQ. CDR3 length equals 16 residues. Produced via immunoSEQ multiplex PCR; TCRdb's table is partial and in-frame only. The repertoire holds 1,500,000 or so clones, around 97% seen once, with over 1% in the top ten. The sequence was obtained from a young man in good health. The chain links TRBV5-1 to TRBJ2-3; possible D gene TRBD1, 5 bases. The sequencing sample was made of naive CD4+ T cells sorted from blood. Subset noted: CD45RA+ positively selected. CDR3: CASSSLRATPTDTQYF. The CDR3 coding sequence is TGCGCCAGCAGCTCCCTCAGGGCCACCCCCACAGATACGCAGTATTTT. The variable domain in full, completed from reference TRBV5-1 and TRBJ2-3, reads KAGVTQTPRYLIKTRGQQVTLSCSPISGHRSVSWYQQTPGQGLQFLFEYFSETQRNKGNFPGRFSGRQFSNSRSEMNVSTLELGDSALYLCASSSLRATPTDTQYFGPGTRLTVL.